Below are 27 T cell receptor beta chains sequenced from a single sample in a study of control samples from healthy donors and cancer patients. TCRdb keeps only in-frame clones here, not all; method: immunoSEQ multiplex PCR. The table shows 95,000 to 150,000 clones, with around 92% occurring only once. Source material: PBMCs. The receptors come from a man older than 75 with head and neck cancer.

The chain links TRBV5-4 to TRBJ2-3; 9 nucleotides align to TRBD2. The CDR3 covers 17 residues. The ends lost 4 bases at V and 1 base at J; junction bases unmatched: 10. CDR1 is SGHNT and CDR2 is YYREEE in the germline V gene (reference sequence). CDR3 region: CASSLPQPSGGTDTQYF. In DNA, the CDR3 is TGTGCCAGCAGCCTACCCCAACCTAGCGGGGGCACAGATACGCAGTATTTT.

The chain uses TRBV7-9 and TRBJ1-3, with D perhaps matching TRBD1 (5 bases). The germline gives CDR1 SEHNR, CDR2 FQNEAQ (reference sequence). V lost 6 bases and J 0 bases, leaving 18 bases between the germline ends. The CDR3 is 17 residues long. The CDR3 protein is CASSPLTGLISGNTIYF. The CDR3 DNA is TGTGCCAGCAGTCCACTAACGGGACTGATCTCTGGAAACACCATATATTTT.

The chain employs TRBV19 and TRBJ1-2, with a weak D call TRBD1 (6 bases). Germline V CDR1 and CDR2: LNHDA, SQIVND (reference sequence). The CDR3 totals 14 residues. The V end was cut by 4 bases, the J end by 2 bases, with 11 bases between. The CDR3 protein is CASSNRAGNYGYTF. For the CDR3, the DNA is TGTGCCAGTAGTAACAGGGCGGGCAACTATGGCTACACCTTC.

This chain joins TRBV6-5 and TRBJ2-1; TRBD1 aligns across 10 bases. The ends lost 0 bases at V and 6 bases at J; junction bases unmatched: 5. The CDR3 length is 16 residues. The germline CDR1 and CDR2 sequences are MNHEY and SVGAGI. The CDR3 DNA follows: TGTGCCAGCAGTTACTCAAGGACAGGGGGTGGCAATGAGCAGTTCTTC. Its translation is CASSYSRTGGGNEQFF.

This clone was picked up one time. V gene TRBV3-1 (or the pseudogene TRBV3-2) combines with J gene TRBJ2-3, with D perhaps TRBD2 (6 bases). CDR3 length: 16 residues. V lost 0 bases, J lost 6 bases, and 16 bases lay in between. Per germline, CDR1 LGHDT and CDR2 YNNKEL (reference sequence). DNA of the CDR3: TGTGCCAGCAGCCAAGAGGAGGGCGCCAAAGGGGATACGCAGTATTTT. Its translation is CASSQEEGAKGDTQYF.

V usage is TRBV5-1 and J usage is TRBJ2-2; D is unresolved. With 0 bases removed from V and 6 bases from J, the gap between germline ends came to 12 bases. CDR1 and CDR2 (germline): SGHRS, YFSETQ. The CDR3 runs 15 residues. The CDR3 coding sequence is TGCGCCAGCAGCTTGGCCACATCACGGGCCGGGGAGCTGTTTTTT. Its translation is CASSLATSRAGELFF.

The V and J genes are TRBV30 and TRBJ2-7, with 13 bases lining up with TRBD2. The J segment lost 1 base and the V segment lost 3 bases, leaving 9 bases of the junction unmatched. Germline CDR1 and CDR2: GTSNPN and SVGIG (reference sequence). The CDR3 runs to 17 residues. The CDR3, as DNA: TGTGCCTGGAGCCCCGCGGAGACTAGCGGGGGGTCCTACGAGCAGTACTTC. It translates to CAWSPAETSGGSYEQYF.

CDR3 sequence reads: CASETGTNYGYTF. The CDR3 bases are TGTGCCAGCGAGACAGGGACGAACTATGGCTACACCTTC. The J gene is TRBJ1-2, the V gene TRBV6-5; 7 nucleotides align to TRBD1. V was pared by 8 bases and J by 2 bases, with 5 bases of the junction left unmatched. Germline V gene sequence: CDR1 MNHEY, CDR2 SVGAGI. This CDR3 has 13 residues.

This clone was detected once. The DNA of the CDR3 is TGTGCCAGCAGCTTCGGCAGGCAAGAGACCCAGTACTTC. It is translated as CASSFGRQETQYF. V is TRBV7-2 and J is TRBJ2-5, with D hard to call. CDR1 is SGHTA and CDR2 is FQGNSA in the germline V gene. Trimming took off 3 bases at V and 2 bases at J, with 7 bases between the two ends. The CDR3 runs to 13 residues.

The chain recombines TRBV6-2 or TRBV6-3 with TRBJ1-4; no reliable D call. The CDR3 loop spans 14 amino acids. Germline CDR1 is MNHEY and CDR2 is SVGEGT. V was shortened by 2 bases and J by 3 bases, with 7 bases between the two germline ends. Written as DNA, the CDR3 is TGTGCCAGCAGTTACGTCCGTCCTAATGAAAAACTGTTTTTT. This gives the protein CASSYVRPNEKLFF.

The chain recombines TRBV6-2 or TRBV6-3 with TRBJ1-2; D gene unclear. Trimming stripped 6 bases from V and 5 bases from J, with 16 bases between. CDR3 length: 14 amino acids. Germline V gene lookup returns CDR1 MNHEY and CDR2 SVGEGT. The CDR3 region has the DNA TGTGCCAGCAGCCCCGACGGCCTGGGATATGGCTACACCTTC. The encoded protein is CASSPDGLGYGYTF.

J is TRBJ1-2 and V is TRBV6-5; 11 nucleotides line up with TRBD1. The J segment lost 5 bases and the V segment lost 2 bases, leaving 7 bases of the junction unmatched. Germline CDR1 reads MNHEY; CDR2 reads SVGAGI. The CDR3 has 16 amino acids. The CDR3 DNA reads TGTGCCAGCAGTTACCGTGGACAGGGGGCGTTTTATGGCTACACCTTC. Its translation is CASSYRGQGAFYGYTF.

CDR3 DNA sequence: TGTGCCAGCAGACGGGAGTGGGCCGGGGAGCTGTTTTTT. It yields the protein CASRREWAGELFF. The chain has TRBV5-4 and TRBJ2-2, with D possibly TRBD2 on 6 matching bases. CDR3 length: 13 amino acids. V was trimmed by 5 bases and J by 6 bases, leaving 11 bases between them. The germline gives CDR1 SGHNT, CDR2 YYREEE (reference sequence).

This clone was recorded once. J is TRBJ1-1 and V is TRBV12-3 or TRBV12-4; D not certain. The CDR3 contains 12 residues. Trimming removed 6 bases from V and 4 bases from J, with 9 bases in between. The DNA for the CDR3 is TGTGCCAGCAGCCCCCACAGCACTGAAGCTTTCTTT. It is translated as CASSPHSTEAFF.

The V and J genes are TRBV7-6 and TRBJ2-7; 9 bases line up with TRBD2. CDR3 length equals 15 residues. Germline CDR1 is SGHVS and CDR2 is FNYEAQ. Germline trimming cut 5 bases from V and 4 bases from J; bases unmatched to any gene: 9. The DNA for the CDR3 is TGTGCCAGCAGCCCGGGTGGCGGGGGGGCGTACGAGCAGTACTTC. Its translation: CASSPGGGGAYEQYF.

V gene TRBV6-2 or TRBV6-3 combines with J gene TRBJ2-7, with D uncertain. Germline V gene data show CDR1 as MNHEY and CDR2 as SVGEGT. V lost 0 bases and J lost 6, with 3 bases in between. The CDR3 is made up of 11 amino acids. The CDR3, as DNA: TGTGCCAGCAGTTACTCCGCCGAGCAGTACTTC. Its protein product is CASSYSAEQYF.

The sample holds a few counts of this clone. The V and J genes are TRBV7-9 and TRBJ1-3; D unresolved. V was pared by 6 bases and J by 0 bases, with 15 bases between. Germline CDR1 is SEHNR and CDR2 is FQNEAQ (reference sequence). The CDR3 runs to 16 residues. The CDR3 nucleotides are TGTGCCAGCAGACCAGTTAGGGCCCTCTCTGGAAACACCATATATTTT. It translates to CASRPVRALSGNTIYF.

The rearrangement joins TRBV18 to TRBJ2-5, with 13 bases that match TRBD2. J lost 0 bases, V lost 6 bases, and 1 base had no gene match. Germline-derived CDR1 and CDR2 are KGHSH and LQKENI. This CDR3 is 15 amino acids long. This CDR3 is CASSGLAGHQETQYF. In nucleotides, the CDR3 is TGTGCCAGCTCGGGACTAGCGGGGCACCAAGAGACCCAGTACTTC. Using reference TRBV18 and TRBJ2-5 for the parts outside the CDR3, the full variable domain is NAGVMQNPRHLVRRRGQEARLRCSPMKGHSHVYWYRQLPEEGLKFMVYLQKENIIDESGMPKERFSAEFPKEGPSILRIQQVVRGDSAAYFCASSGLAGHQETQYFGPGTRLLVL.

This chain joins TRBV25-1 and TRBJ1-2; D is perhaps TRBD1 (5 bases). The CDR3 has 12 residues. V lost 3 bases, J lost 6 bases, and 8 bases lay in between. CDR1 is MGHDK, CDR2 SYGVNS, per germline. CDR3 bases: TGTGCCAGCAGTGATAGGGGAAATGGCTACACCTTC. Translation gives CASSDRGNGYTF.

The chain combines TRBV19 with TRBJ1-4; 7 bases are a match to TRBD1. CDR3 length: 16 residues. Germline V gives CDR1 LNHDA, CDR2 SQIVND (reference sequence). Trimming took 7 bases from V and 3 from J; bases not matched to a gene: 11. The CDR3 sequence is CASTVREDRSNEKLFF. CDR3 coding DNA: TGTGCCAGTACGGTTAGAGAGGACAGGTCTAATGAAAAACTGTTTTTT.

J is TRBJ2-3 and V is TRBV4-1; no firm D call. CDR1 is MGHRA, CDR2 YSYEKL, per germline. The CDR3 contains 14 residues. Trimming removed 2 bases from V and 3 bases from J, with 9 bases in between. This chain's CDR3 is CASSQSYGTDTQYF. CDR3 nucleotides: TGCGCCAGCAGCCAAAGCTATGGGACAGATACGCAGTATTTT.

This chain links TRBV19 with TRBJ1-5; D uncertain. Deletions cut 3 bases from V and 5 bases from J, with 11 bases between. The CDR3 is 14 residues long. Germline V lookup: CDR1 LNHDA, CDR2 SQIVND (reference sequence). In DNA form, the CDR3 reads TGTGCCAGTAGTATGGTCAGGTTCGATCAGCCCCAGCATTTT. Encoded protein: CASSMVRFDQPQHF.

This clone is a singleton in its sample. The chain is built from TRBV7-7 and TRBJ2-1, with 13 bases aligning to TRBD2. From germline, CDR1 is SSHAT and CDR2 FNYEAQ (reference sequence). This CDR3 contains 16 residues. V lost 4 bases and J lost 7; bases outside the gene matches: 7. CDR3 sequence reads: CASSSAGLAGYNEQFF. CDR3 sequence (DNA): TGTGCCAGCAGCTCCGCGGGACTAGCGGGGTATAATGAGCAGTTCTTC.

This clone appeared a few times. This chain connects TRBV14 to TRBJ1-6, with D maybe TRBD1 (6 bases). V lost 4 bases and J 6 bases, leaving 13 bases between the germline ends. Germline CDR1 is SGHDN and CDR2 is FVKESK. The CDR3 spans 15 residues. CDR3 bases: TGTGCCAGCAGCCGAGACAGGCCCGCTAATTCACCCCTCCACTTT. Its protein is CASSRDRPANSPLHF.

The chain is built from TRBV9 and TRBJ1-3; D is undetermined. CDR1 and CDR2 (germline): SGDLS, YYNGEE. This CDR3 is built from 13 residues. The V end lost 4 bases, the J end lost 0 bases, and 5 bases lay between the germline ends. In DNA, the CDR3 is TGTGCCAGCAGCACAGCCTCTGGAAACACCATATATTTT. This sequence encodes CASSTASGNTIYF.

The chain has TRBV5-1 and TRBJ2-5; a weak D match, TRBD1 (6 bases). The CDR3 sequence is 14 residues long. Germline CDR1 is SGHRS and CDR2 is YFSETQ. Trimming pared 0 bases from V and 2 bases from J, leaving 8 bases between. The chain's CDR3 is CASSLGGQQETQYF. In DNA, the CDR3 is TGCGCCAGCAGCTTGGGTGGACAGCAAGAGACCCAGTACTTC.

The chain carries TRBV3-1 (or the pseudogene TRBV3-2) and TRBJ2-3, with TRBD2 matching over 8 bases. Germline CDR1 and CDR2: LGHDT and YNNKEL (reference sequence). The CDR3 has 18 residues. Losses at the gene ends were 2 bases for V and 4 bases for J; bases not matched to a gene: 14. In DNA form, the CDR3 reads TGTGCCAGCAGCCAATCCCGGGGGGGCCTGGTTCCGGCAGATACGCAGTATTTT. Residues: CASSQSRGGLVPADTQYF.